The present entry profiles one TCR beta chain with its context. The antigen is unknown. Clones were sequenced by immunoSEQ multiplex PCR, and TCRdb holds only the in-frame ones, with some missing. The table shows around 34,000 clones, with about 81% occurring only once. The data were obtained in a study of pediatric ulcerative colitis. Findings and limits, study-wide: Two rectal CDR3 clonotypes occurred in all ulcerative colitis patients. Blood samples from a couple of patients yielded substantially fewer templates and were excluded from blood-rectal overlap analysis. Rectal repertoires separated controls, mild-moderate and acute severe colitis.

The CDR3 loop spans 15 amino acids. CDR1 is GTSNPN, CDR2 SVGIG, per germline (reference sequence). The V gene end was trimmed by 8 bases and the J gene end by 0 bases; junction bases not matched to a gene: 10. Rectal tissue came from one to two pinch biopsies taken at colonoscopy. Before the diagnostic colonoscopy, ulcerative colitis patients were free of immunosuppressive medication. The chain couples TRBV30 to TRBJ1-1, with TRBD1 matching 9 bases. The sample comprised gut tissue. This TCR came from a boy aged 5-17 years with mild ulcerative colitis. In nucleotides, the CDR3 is TGTGCCGGAGCTCCGGGACAGGGACTGAACACTGAAGCTTTCTTT. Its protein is CAGAPGQGLNTEAFF.